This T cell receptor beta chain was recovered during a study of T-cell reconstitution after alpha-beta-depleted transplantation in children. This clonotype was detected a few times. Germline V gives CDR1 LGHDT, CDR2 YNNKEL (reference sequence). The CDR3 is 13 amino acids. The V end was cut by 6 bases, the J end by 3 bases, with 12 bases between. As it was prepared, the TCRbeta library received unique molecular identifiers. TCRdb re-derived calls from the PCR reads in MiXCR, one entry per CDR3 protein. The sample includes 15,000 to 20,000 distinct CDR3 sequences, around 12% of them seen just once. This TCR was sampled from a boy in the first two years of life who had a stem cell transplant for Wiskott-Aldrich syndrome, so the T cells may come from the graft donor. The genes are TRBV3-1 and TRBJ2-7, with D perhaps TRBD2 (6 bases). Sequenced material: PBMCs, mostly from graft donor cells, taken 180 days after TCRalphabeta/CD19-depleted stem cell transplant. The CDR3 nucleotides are TGTGCCAGCAGTATTAGCGGCCTCTACGAGCAGTACTTC. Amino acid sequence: CASSISGLYEQYF.